The 25 T cell receptor beta chains presented below share a single source sample, sequenced in a study of cytotoxic CD8 clonotypes in ibrutinib-treated CLL. This table comes from immunoSEQ multiplex PCR, and its TCRdb copy is limited to in-frame clones, with some not included. This repertoire shows hundreds of thousands of clones, around four fifths found once; its top ten account for about 6.3%. This specimen consisted of PBMCs, obtained before ibrutinib treatment. Receptors originate from a human donor with chronic lymphocytic leukemia.

This chain joins TRBV7-6 and TRBJ2-1; D remains unclear. Germline CDR1 SGHVS, CDR2 FNYEAQ. The V end was cut by 5 bases, the J end by 0 bases, with 11 bases between. The CDR3 extends over 15 amino acids. In DNA form, the CDR3 reads TGTGCCAGCAGCCCCGGCCCGAGCTCCTACAATGAGCAGTTCTTC. Residues: CASSPGPSSYNEQFF. Variable domain in full (rest from reference TRBV7-6 and TRBJ2-1): GAGVSQSPRYKVTKRGQDVALRCDPISGHVSLYWYRQALGQGPEFLTYFNYEAQQDKSGLPNDRFSAERPEGSISTLTIQRTEQRDSAMYRCASSPGPSSYNEQFFGPGTRLTVL.

This chain uses TRBV5-1 with TRBJ2-7; no clear D. CDR1 is SGHRS and CDR2 is YFSETQ in the germline V gene. The CDR3 runs 14 residues. Trimming cost V 2 bases and J 2 bases, with 11 bases left between them. The CDR3 DNA sequence: TGCGCCAGCAGCTTTAGGGCGGAGACCTACGAGCAGTACTTC. Translated, it gives CASSFRAETYEQYF. The complete variable domain, with remaining parts taken from reference TRBV5-1 and TRBJ2-7, reads KAGVTQTPRYLIKTRGQQVTLSCSPISGHRSVSWYQQTPGQGLQFLFEYFSETQRNKGNFPGRFSGRQFSNSRSEMNVSTLELGDSALYLCASSFRAETYEQYFGPGTRLTVT.

Here the CDR3 reads CASSYSGRPAGDEQYF. DNA of the CDR3: TGTGCCAGCAGTTACTCGGGGCGACCGGCGGGCGACGAGCAGTACTTC. This chain links TRBV6-5 with TRBJ2-7; D tentatively fits TRBD1 or TRBD2 (5 bases each). CDR1 and CDR2 from the germline V gene are MNHEY and SVGAGI. This CDR3 spans 16 amino acids. The V and J ends lost 0 bases and 5 bases respectively, with 17 bases between them.

This rearrangement joins TRBV6-5 to TRBJ1-2; tentative D call: TRBD1 (5 bases). This CDR3 spans 15 amino acids. Trimming shortened V by 0 bases and J by 4 bases, and 12 bases separated the two germline ends. Germline V gene lookup returns CDR1 MNHEY and CDR2 SVGAGI. The DNA of the CDR3 is TGTGCCAGCAGTTACTCGAGTGACAGTGGCTATGGCTACACCTTC. This encodes CASSYSSDSGYGYTF.

The chain employs TRBV6-4 and TRBJ2-1; D is possibly TRBD1 (5 bases). This CDR3 has 15 amino acids. The germline V gene encodes CDR1 MRHNA and CDR2 SNTAGT. Trimming removed 6 bases at V and 5 bases at J, with 17 bases between. CDR3 residues: CASRVTGRADNEQFF. The CDR3 coding sequence is TGTGCCAGCAGAGTGACTGGCAGGGCCGACAATGAGCAGTTCTTC.

The chain is built from TRBV9 and TRBJ2-2; D gene uncertain. Trimming removed 0 bases from V and 0 bases from J, with 6 bases in between. The germline gives CDR1 SGDLS, CDR2 YYNGEE. The CDR3 is made up of 15 amino acids. This chain's CDR3 is CASSVDLANTGELFF. The CDR3 DNA is TGTGCCAGCAGCGTAGACCTAGCGAACACCGGGGAGCTGTTTTTT.

The gene calls are TRBV7-8 and TRBJ1-5, with a possible D match to TRBD1 (6 bases). Germline values: CDR1 SGHVS, CDR2 FQNEAQ. Trimming removed 5 bases at V and 0 bases at J, with 14 bases between. The CDR3 is 16 amino acids. Here the CDR3 DNA reads TGTGCCAGCAGCCCTGGACAGATTTTTAGCAATCAGCCCCAGCATTTT. As protein: CASSPGQIFSNQPQHF.

The chain uses TRBV29-1 and TRBJ1-5; D is uncertain. The germline V gene encodes CDR1 SQVTM and CDR2 ANQGSEA. The germline V and J ends were trimmed by 4 bases and 4 bases, with 11 bases remaining between them. The CDR3 length is 13 residues. CDR3 nucleotide sequence: TGCAGCGTTGTACCCGGCCAGAATCAGCCCCAGCATTTT. Its translation: CSVVPGQNQPQHF.

V is TRBV7-2 and J is TRBJ2-7; D is unresolved. With 1 base removed from V and 4 bases from J, the gap between germline ends came to 17 bases. The CDR3 is made up of 16 amino acids. Germline CDR1 is SGHTA and CDR2 is FQGNSA. The CDR3 nucleotides read TGTGCCAGCAGCTTAGGTTTGAAGGGCCCGGGTTACGAGCAGTACTTC. Its translation is CASSLGLKGPGYEQYF.

V and J are TRBV11-2 and TRBJ2-5; no reliable D call. Trimming cost V 5 bases and J 0 bases, with 10 bases left between them. The CDR3 has 14 residues. Germline-derived CDR1 and CDR2 are SGHAT and FQNNGV. The chain's CDR3 is CASSQDIYQETQYF. In DNA, the CDR3 is TGTGCCAGCAGCCAAGACATTTACCAAGAGACCCAGTACTTC.

The rearrangement joins TRBV28 to TRBJ2-7; D remains unclear. V was pared by 6 bases and J by 6 bases, with 9 bases between. CDR1 MDHEN and CDR2 SYDVKM come from the germline V gene. The CDR3 spans 11 residues. The DNA of the CDR3 is TGTGCCAGCAGCAGAAGGCTCGAGCAGTACTTC. This gives the protein CASSRRLEQYF.

As concerns this clone: Other DNA sequences in the sample encode the same CDR3. The rearrangement links TRBV27 to TRBJ1-5; 7 bases align to TRBD1. This CDR3 spans 13 amino acids. Per the germline V gene, CDR1 is MNHEY and CDR2 is SMNVEV (reference sequence). The ends lost 7 bases at V and 2 bases at J; junction bases unmatched: 2. As DNA, the CDR3 is TGTGCCAGCACAGGGGGTCGCAATCAGCCCCAGCATTTT. Amino acids: CASTGGRNQPQHF.

This chain connects TRBV19 to TRBJ1-3; a weak D match, TRBD1 (6 bases). The ends were cut back, 6 bases at V and 4 bases at J, with 22 bases in the middle. The CDR3 loop spans 17 amino acids. Per germline, CDR1 LNHDA and CDR2 SQIVND (reference sequence). CDR3 in amino acids: CASSNTGISILGNTIYF. The CDR3 bases are TGTGCCAGTAGCAACACAGGGATCTCCATTTTGGGAAACACCATATATTTT. Full variable domain (remainder filled in from reference TRBV19 and TRBJ1-3): DGGITQSPKYLFRKEGQNVTLSCEQNLNHDAMYWYRQDPGQGLRLIYYSQIVNDFQKGDIAEGYSVSREKKESFPLTVTSAQKNPTAFYLCASSNTGISILGNTIYFGEGSWLTVV.

The chain carries TRBV7-2 and TRBJ2-2; D ambiguous. The germline gives CDR1 SGHTA, CDR2 FQGNSA. Trimming removed 10 bases from V and 7 bases from J, with 16 bases in between. This CDR3 is built from 13 residues. DNA of the CDR3: TGTGCCACCACGACCCGGAGCTTCGGGGAGCTGTTTTTT. Encoded protein: CATTTRSFGELFF.

The chain carries TRBV7-3 and TRBJ2-1, with 9 bases lining up with TRBD2. The germline V gene has CDR1 SGHTA and CDR2 FQGTGA. The V gene end was trimmed by 2 bases and the J gene end by 4 bases; junction bases not matched to a gene: 9. This CDR3 is built from 17 residues. CDR3 amino acids: CASSLGSREGQYNEQFF. As DNA, the CDR3 is TGTGCCAGCAGCTTAGGGTCGCGGGAGGGCCAGTACAATGAGCAGTTCTTC. Variable domain in full (rest from reference TRBV7-3 and TRBJ2-1): GAGVSQTPSNKVTEKGKYVELRCDPISGHTALYWYRQSLGQGPEFLIYFQGTGAADDSGLPNDRFFAVRPEGSVSTLKIQRTERGDSAVYLCASSLGSREGQYNEQFFGPGTRLTVL.

V usage is TRBV6-4 and J usage is TRBJ2-1; TRBD2 agrees at 13 bases. The CDR3 totals 15 residues. CDR1 is MRHNA and CDR2 is SNTAGT in the germline V gene. With 3 bases clipped from V and 7 bases from J, the junction kept 3 bases outside the gene matches. This CDR3 reads CASSELAGGSNEQFF. The CDR3 region has the DNA TGTGCCAGCAGTGAACTAGCGGGAGGGTCGAATGAGCAGTTCTTC.

This chain joins TRBV10-3 and TRBJ1-4, with D possibly being TRBD1 (5 bases). The CDR3 is 15 amino acids. Germline V gene sequence: CDR1 ENHRY, CDR2 SYGVKD. Trimming removed 0 bases at V and 4 bases at J, with 9 bases between. CDR3 nucleotides: TGTGCCATCAGTGAGTCCGGTCAGGGTAATGAAAAACTGTTTTTT. It encodes CAISESGQGNEKLFF.

The rearrangement links TRBV30 to TRBJ2-5; a weak D match, TRBD2 (6 bases). This CDR3 has 13 residues. The V end was cut by 3 bases, the J end by 5 bases, with 13 bases between. Germline values: CDR1 GTSNPN, CDR2 SVGIG (reference sequence). The CDR3 loop reads CAWSTQGGETQYF. The CDR3 DNA sequence: TGTGCCTGGAGCACCCAGGGAGGTGAGACCCAGTACTTC. Combining the CDR3 with reference TRBV30 and TRBJ2-5 gives the whole variable domain SQTIHQWPATLVQPVGSPLSLECTVEGTSNPNLYWYRQAAGRGLQLLFYSVGIGQISSEVPQNLSASRPQDRQFILSSKKLLLSDSGFYLCAWSTQGGETQYFGPGTRLLVL.

The V and J genes are TRBV5-6 and TRBJ2-2; no clear D. Per the germline V gene, CDR1 is SGHDT and CDR2 is YYEEEE. V was pared by 0 bases and J by 8 bases, with 14 bases between. This CDR3 has 15 amino acids. The CDR3 is CASSLGPVHPGELFF. The CDR3 DNA sequence: TGTGCCAGCAGCTTGGGTCCCGTCCACCCTGGGGAGCTGTTTTTT.

This clone was observed a single time. This chain uses TRBV28 with TRBJ1-5; tentative D call: TRBD1 (6 bases). Germline V CDR1 and CDR2: MDHEN, SYDVKM. This CDR3 region has 14 residues. V was trimmed by 2 bases and J by 6 bases, leaving 11 bases between them. The chain's CDR3 is CASSLHRESQPQHF. DNA for the CDR3: TGTGCCAGCAGTTTACACAGGGAAAGTCAGCCCCAGCATTTT.

The chain combines TRBV4-2 with TRBJ1-3; no reliable D call. Germline loops: CDR1 LGHNA, CDR2 YNFKEQ. V was trimmed by 6 bases and J by 0 bases, leaving 12 bases between them. The CDR3 loop spans 15 amino acids. The CDR3 DNA reads as TGTGCCAGCAGATCGGCCCGGGACTCTGGAAACACCATATATTTT. The encoded protein is CASRSARDSGNTIYF.

This clone was counted ten times or more. V is TRBV5-6 and J is TRBJ2-1; no clear D gene. CDR1 is SGHDT and CDR2 is YYEEEE in the germline V gene. The CDR3 runs to 14 residues. Trimming removed 0 bases from V and 15 bases from J, with 19 bases in between. Here the CDR3 reads CASSLAAVPSRPFF. CDR3 in DNA: TGTGCCAGCAGCTTGGCGGCCGTCCCCTCAAGACCGTTCTTC.

This chain joins TRBV19 and TRBJ1-5; D possibly corresponds to TRBD1 (5 bases). Germline V gives CDR1 LNHDA, CDR2 SQIVND (reference sequence). This CDR3 contains 16 residues. The V gene lost 3 bases and the J gene lost 7 bases, with 19 bases spanning the gap. DNA of the CDR3: TGTGCCAGTAGTATTAATTTGGGACGGCGACGCCAGCCCCAGCATTTT. This gives the protein CASSINLGRRRQPQHF.

The V call is TRBV5-4, the J call TRBJ2-5; TRBD2 is a possible D gene (5 bases). This CDR3 is built from 13 residues. V lost 2 bases, J lost 5 bases, and 10 bases lay in between. Looked up from germline, CDR1 is SGHNT and CDR2 is YYREEE (reference sequence). The CDR3 here is CASSFGGAETQYF. The CDR3, as DNA: TGTGCCAGCAGCTTCGGAGGAGCGGAGACCCAGTACTTC.

The V gene is TRBV15, the J gene TRBJ2-7; D gene uncertain. V was pared by 0 bases and J by 3 bases, with 12 bases between. Germline V gene lookup returns CDR1 LNHNV and CDR2 YYDKDF (reference sequence). The CDR3 is made up of 15 amino acids. The CDR3 here is CATSRDFRPDYEQYF. The CDR3 bases are TGTGCCACCAGCAGAGATTTCAGACCGGACTACGAGCAGTACTTC.